A single sample gave rise to the 14 T cell receptor beta chains below, sequenced in a study of patients and donors after allogeneic stem cell transplantation. One entry per CDR3 protein results from TCRdb running MiXCR on the RT-PCR reads. The table has over 65,000 distinct CDR3 sequences, around 27% seen once. The sample comprised blood, either unsorted or a sorted T cell fraction (not recorded which). The receptors derive from a human donor who was either an allogeneic HSCT recipient or a stem cell or donor lymphocyte infusion donor (not recorded which). It is not recorded whose cells these are; they may come from a transplant donor.

The chain carries TRBV15 and TRBJ1-3; D is uncertain. Trimming cost V 1 base and J 4 bases, with 20 bases left between them. The length of the CDR3 is 18 residues. Germline CDR1 reads LNHNV; CDR2 reads YYDKDF (reference sequence). CDR3 protein: CATSRGFPSSTLGNTIYF. DNA of the CDR3: TGTGCCACCAGCAGAGGGTTTCCCAGTTCCACCCTCGGAAACACCATATATTTT.

The chain links TRBV12-3 or TRBV12-4 to TRBJ2-5; D is undetermined. V lost 5 bases and J 1 base, leaving 11 bases between the germline ends. The CDR3 runs to 14 residues. In DNA, the CDR3 is TGTGCCAGCAGTCCGTGGACCTTCCAAGAGACCCAGTACTTC. Residues: CASSPWTFQETQYF.

This clonotype was detected a few times. The chain couples TRBV20-1 to TRBJ1-1; no clear D. Trimming pared 1 base from V and 1 base from J, leaving 4 bases between. CDR3 length: 12 residues. Germline lookup yields CDR1 DFQATT and CDR2 SNEGSKA (reference sequence). Here the CDR3 reads CSARVPNTEAFF. As DNA, the CDR3 is TGCAGTGCTAGAGTCCCGAACACTGAAGCTTTCTTT.

In this sample, this clonotype turned up a few times. The J gene is TRBJ1-2, the V gene TRBV20-1; D is unresolved. The CDR3 is made up of 12 amino acids. V lost 2 bases and J lost 2, with 6 bases in between. Germline loops: CDR1 DFQATT, CDR2 SNEGSKA (reference sequence). The CDR3, as DNA: TGCAGTGCTAGAAATCAGAACTATGGCTACACCTTC. It yields the protein CSARNQNYGYTF.

This clonotype was counted only a few times. The chain's CDR3 is CASQAGGKNIQYF. The CDR3 DNA is TGTGCCAGCCAAGCGGGGGGCAAAAACATTCAGTACTTC. V usage is TRBV2 and J usage is TRBJ2-4; TRBD2 aligns across 9 bases. Trimming removed 8 bases from V and 3 bases from J; junction bases left unmatched: 2. Germline loops: CDR1 SNHLY, CDR2 FYNNEI. The CDR3 runs 13 residues.

As concerns this clonotype: A clone one base away is much larger, so this may be a read error. The rearrangement links TRBV4-2 to TRBJ1-2; no clear D gene. Germline V gives CDR1 LGHNA, CDR2 YNFKEQ. CDR3 length equals 12 residues. Here the CDR3 reads CGSSQDRYGYTF. CDR3 sequence (DNA): TGTGGCAGCAGCCAAGACCGGTATGGCTACACCTTC.

This clonotype was counted at least ten times. The chain combines TRBV20-1 with TRBJ1-2; D may be TRBD1 (6 bases). Looked up from germline, CDR1 is DFQATT and CDR2 is SNEGSKA (reference sequence). This CDR3 is 11 amino acids long. The V and J ends lost 4 bases and 8 bases respectively, with 11 bases between them. For the CDR3, the DNA is TGCAGTGCTAATGACAGGCGAGGCTACACCTTC. This codes for CSANDRRGYTF.

This clonotype has only a few counts. The CDR3 DNA reads as TGCAGTGCTGGTTCCAGGTTGAACACTGAAGCTTTCTTT. Its protein product is CSAGSRLNTEAFF. The rearrangement uses TRBV20-1 and TRBJ1-1, with unresolved D. The CDR3 has 13 residues. V was cut by 5 bases and J by 0 bases, with 10 bases left in between. Germline CDR1 is DFQATT and CDR2 is SNEGSKA (reference sequence).

This chain uses TRBV10-3 with TRBJ2-3; D is unclear. The V and J ends lost 4 bases and 1 base respectively, with 6 bases between them. The germline gives CDR1 ENHRY, CDR2 SYGVKD. This CDR3 has 13 amino acids. The CDR3 coding sequence is TGTGCCATCAGTGGAGGAGGCACAGATACGCAGTATTTT. This codes for CAISGGGTDTQYF.

The chain is built from TRBV5-1 and TRBJ2-3; 7 bases align to TRBD2. Germline lookup yields CDR1 SGHRS and CDR2 YFSETQ. V lost 1 base to trimming and J lost 2 bases; unmatched junction nucleotides: 4. CDR3 size: 15 residues. For the CDR3, the DNA is TGCGCCAGCAGCTTGTTGGGACTATCCACAGATACGCAGTATTTT. It codes for CASSLLGLSTDTQYF.

Only a few counts were recorded for this clonotype. The CDR3: CASSLAIGEAGYTF. In DNA, the CDR3 is TGTGCCAGCAGCTTAGCGATTGGGGAGGCGGGCTACACCTTC. This rearrangement joins TRBV7-9 to TRBJ1-2; D gene unclear. The germline CDR1 and CDR2 sequences are SEHNR and FQNEAQ (reference sequence). With 0 bases removed from V and 8 bases from J, the gap between germline ends came to 13 bases. The CDR3 sequence is 14 residues long.

Only one count was recorded for this clonotype. The chain joins TRBV7-9 to TRBJ1-1; a possible D gene is TRBD1 (6 bases). The CDR3 runs to 16 residues. V lost 5 bases and J 1 base, leaving 17 bases between the germline ends. In germline, CDR1 is SEHNR, CDR2 FQNEAQ (reference sequence). The CDR3 nucleotides read TGTGCCAGCAGCCGACTGGGGGGCGCCGGGAACACTGAAGCTTTCTTT. It codes for CASSRLGGAGNTEAFF. Combining the CDR3 with reference TRBV7-9 and TRBJ1-1 gives the whole variable domain DTGVSQNPRHKITKRGQNVTFRCDPISEHNRLYWYRQTLGQGPEFLTYFQNEAQLEKSRLLSDRFSAERPKGSFSTLEIQRTEQGDSAMYLCASSRLGGAGNTEAFFGQGTRLTVV.

This clonotype was recorded a few times. The V and J genes are TRBV5-1 and TRBJ1-1; D is possibly TRBD1 (6 bases). The CDR3 contains 15 residues. Trimming stripped 0 bases from V and 4 bases from J, with 13 bases between. Germline lookup yields CDR1 SGHRS and CDR2 YFSETQ. CDR3 amino acids: CASSLGEIRGTEAFF. In DNA, the CDR3 is TGCGCCAGCAGCTTGGGGGAAATCAGGGGCACTGAAGCTTTCTTT.

This clonotype occurred many times. The chain uses TRBV20-1 and TRBJ1-1, with a tentative D call TRBD1 (6 bases). Trimming took off 5 bases at V and 4 bases at J, with 17 bases between the two ends. CDR1 and CDR2 from the germline V gene are DFQATT and SNEGSKA (reference sequence). There are 14 residues in the CDR3. This chain's CDR3 is CSAQQGPAGTEAFF. As DNA, the CDR3 is TGCAGTGCTCAACAGGGTCCTGCCGGCACTGAAGCTTTCTTT.